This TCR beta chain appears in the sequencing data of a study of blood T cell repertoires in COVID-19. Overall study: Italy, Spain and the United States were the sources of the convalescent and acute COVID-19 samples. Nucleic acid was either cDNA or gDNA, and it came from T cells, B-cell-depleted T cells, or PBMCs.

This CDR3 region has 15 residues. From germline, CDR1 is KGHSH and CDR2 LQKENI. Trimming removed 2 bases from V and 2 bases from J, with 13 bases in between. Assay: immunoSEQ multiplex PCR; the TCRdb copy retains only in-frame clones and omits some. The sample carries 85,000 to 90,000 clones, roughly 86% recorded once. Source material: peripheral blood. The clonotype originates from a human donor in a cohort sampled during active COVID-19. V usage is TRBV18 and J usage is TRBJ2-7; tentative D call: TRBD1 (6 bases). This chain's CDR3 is CASSPDSGTPYEQYF. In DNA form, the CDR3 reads TGTGCCAGCTCACCAGACTCCGGGACACCCTACGAGCAGTACTTC.